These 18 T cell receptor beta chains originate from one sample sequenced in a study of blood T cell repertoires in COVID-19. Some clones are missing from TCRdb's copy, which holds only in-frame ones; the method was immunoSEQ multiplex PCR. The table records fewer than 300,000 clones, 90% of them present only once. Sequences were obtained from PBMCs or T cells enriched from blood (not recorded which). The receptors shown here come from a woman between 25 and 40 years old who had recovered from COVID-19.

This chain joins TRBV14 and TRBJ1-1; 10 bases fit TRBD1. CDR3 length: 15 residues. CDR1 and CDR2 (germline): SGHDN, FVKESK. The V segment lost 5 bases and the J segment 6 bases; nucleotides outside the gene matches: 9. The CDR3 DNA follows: TGTGCCAGCAGCAGATTGACAGGGGGCATCGCTGAAGCTTTCTTT. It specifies CASSRLTGGIAEAFF. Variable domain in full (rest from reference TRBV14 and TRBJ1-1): EAGVTQFPSHSVIEKGQTVTLRCDPISGHDNLYWYRRVMGKEIKFLLHFVKESKQDESGMPNNRFLAERTGGTYSTLKVQPAELEDSGVYFCASSRLTGGIAEAFFGQGTRLTVV.

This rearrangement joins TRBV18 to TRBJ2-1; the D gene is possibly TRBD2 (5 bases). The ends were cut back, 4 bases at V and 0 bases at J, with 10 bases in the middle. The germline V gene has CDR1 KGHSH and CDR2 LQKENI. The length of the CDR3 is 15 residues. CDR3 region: CASSREPDSYNEQFF. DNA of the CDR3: TGTGCCAGCTCACGGGAGCCCGACTCCTACAATGAGCAGTTCTTC.

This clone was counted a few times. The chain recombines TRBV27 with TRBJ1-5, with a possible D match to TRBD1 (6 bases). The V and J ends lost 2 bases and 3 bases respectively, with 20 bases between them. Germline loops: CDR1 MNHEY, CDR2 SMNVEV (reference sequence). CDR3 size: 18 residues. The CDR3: CASSLRFEAGQVNQPQHF. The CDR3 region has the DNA TGTGCCAGCAGTTTAAGATTCGAAGCGGGACAAGTCAATCAGCCCCAGCATTTT.

The CDR3 sequence: CASSLESRTEAFF. The CDR3 DNA is TGTGCCAGCAGCTTAGAATCGCGAACTGAAGCTTTCTTT. The chain carries TRBV11-2 and TRBJ1-1; D not resolved. This CDR3 has 13 amino acids. With 0 bases removed from V and 5 bases from J, the gap between germline ends came to 7 bases. The V gene's germline CDR1 is SGHAT and CDR2 FQNNGV.

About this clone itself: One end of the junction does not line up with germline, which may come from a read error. The CDR3 nucleotides read TGTGCCAGCAGATCTACCACCAGGGAGCTGTTTTTT. It yields the protein CASRSTTRELFF. The chain couples TRBV6-5 to TRBJ2-2; no firm D call. The CDR3 consists of 12 residues. The germline V gene encodes CDR1 MNHEY and CDR2 SVGAGI.

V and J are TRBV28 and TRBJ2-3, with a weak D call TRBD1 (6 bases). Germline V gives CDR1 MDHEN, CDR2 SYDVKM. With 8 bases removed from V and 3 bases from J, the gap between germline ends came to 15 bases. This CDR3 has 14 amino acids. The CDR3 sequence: CASGDGQLTDTQYF. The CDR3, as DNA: TGTGCCAGCGGGGACGGACAGTTAACAGATACGCAGTATTTT.

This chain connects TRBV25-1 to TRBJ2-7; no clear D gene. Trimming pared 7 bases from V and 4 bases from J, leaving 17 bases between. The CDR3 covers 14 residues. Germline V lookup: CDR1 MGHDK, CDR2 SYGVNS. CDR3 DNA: TGTGCCAGCAAACTCCCTCCAAAGCCTTACGAGCAGTACTTC. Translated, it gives CASKLPPKPYEQYF.

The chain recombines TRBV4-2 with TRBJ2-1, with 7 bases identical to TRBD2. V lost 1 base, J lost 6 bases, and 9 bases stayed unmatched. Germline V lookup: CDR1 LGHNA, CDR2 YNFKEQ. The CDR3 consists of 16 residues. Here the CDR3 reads CASSQGGGLGGNEQFF. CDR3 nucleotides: TGTGCCAGCAGCCAAGGGGGCGGACTAGGAGGCAATGAGCAGTTCTTC.

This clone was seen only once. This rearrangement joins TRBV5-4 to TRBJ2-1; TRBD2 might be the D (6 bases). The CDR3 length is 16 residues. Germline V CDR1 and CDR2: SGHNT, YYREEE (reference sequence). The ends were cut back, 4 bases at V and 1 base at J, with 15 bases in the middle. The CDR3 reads CASSPEGSFSYNEQFF. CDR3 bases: TGTGCCAGCAGCCCGGAGGGTTCCTTTTCCTACAATGAGCAGTTCTTC.

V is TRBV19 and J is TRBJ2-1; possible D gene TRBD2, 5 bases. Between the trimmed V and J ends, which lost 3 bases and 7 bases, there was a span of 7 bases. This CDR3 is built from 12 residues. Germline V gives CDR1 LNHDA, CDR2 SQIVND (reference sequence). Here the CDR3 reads CASSIGVNEQFF. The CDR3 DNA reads TGTGCCAGTAGTATCGGGGTGAATGAGCAGTTCTTC. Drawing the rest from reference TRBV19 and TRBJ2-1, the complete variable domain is DGGITQSPKYLFRKEGQNVTLSCEQNLNHDAMYWYRQDPGQGLRLIYYSQIVNDFQKGDIAEGYSVSREKKESFPLTVTSAQKNPTAFYLCASSIGVNEQFFGPGTRLTVL.

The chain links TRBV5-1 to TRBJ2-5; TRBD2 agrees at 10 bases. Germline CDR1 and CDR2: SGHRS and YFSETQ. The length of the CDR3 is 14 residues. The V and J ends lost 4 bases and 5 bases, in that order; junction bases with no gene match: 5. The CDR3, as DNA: TGCGCCAGCAGCCTTACTAGCGGGGCCGAGACCCAGTACTTC. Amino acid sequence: CASSLTSGAETQYF. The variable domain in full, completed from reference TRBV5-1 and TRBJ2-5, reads KAGVTQTPRYLIKTRGQQVTLSCSPISGHRSVSWYQQTPGQGLQFLFEYFSETQRNKGNFPGRFSGRQFSNSRSEMNVSTLELGDSALYLCASSLTSGAETQYFGPGTRLLVL.

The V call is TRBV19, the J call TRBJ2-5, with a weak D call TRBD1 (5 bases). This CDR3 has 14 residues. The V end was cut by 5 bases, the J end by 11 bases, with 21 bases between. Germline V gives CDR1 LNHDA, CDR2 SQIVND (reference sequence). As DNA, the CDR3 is TGTGCCAGTAGTTGGGGCCCAGACAGTGGGCGACAGTACTTC. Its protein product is CASSWGPDSGRQYF.

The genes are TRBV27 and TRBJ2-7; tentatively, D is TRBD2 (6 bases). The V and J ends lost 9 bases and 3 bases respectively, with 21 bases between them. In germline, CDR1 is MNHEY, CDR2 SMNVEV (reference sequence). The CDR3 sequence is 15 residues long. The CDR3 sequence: CASSATGERNYEQYF. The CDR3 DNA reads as TGTGCCAGTAGCGCGACGGGAGAAAGGAACTACGAGCAGTACTTC.

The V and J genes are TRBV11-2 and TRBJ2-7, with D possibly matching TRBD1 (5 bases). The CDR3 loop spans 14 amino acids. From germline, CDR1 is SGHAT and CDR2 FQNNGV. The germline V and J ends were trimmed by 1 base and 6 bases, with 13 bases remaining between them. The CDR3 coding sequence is TGTGCCAGCAGCTTAGTTTTACAGGAAGGCGAGCAGTACTTC. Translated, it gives CASSLVLQEGEQYF.

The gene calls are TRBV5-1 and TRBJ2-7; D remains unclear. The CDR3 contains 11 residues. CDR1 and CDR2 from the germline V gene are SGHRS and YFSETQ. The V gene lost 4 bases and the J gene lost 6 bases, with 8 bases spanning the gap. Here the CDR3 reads CASSSFGEQYF. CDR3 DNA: TGCGCCAGCAGCAGCTTCGGCGAGCAGTACTTC.

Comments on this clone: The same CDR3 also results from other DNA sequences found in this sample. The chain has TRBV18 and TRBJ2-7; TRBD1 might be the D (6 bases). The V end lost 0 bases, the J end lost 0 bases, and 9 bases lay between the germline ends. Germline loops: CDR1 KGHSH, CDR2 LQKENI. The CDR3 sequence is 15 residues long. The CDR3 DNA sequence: TGTGCCAGCTCACCACCGACAGGCCCCTCCTACGAGCAGTACTTC. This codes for CASSPPTGPSYEQYF.

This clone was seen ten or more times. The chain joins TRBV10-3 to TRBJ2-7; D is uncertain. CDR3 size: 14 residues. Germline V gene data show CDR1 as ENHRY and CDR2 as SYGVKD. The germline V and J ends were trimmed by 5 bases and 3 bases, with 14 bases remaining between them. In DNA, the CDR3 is TGTGCCATCAGTACTCCGGGTCTTTACTACGAGCAGTACTTC. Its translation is CAISTPGLYYEQYF.

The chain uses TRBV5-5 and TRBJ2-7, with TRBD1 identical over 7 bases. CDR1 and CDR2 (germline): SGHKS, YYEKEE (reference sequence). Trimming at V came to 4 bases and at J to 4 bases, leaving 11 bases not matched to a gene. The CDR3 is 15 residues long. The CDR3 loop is CASSDGDRVRYEQYF. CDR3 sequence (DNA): TGTGCCAGCAGCGACGGAGACAGGGTCCGTTACGAGCAGTACTTC.